The 16 T cell receptor beta chains below all came from one sample that was sequenced in a study of blood T cell repertoires in COVID-19. The repertoire was sequenced with immunoSEQ multiplex PCR; TCRdb's copy has only in-frame clones and lacks some. There are tens of thousands of clones in the sample; roughly 83% occur only once, and roughly 10% lies in the top ten. What was sequenced was peripheral blood. These TCRs come from a man aged 25-40 years with COVID-19, enrolled during active disease.

The chain links TRBV24-1 to TRBJ1-5; tentative D call: TRBD1 (6 bases). This CDR3 contains 14 residues. V was clipped by 2 bases and J by 3 bases, with 7 bases between them. From germline, CDR1 is KGHDR and CDR2 SFDVKD. As DNA, the CDR3 is TGTGCCACCAGTGATTCAGGGGCCAATCAGCCCCAGCATTTT. This translates into CATSDSGANQPQHF.

This clone has just a few counts. This CDR3 reads CASSPPNTYEQYF. CDR3 bases: TGTGCCAGCAGCCCCCCAAACACCTACGAGCAGTACTTC. The chain uses TRBV14 and TRBJ2-7; no clear D gene. V gave up 4 bases and J gave up 2 bases, with 9 bases separating them. CDR1 and CDR2 from the germline V gene are SGHDN and FVKESK. This CDR3 is 13 amino acids long.

This clone was counted a single time. The gene calls are TRBV30 and TRBJ2-3; possibly TRBD2 for D (6 bases). CDR1 is GTSNPN, CDR2 SVGIG, per germline (reference sequence). Between the trimmed V and J ends, which lost 6 bases and 4 bases, there was a span of 23 bases. The CDR3 is 16 amino acids. Written as DNA, the CDR3 is TGTGCCTGCATAACCCCGTACTTGGGAGGCTCAGATACGCAGTATTTT. Translated, it gives CACITPYLGGSDTQYF.

This chain connects TRBV9 to TRBJ2-5; perhaps TRBD2 as D (6 bases). Germline CDR1 SGDLS, CDR2 YYNGEE. V was trimmed by 2 bases and J by 5 bases, leaving 7 bases between them. This CDR3 spans 12 amino acids. CDR3 coding DNA: TGTGCCAGCAGCGTTGGGGGGGAGACCCAGTACTTC. Amino acids: CASSVGGETQYF.

This sequence joins TRBV29-1 and TRBJ2-2; 9 bases align to TRBD1. This CDR3 comprises 15 residues. V dropped 4 bases and J dropped 3; count of bases not matched to a gene: 6. CDR1 and CDR2 (germline): SQVTM, ANQGSEA. CDR3 sequence (DNA): TGCAGCGTTGGGGGACAGGGATGGGACACCGGGGAGCTGTTTTTT. Amino acids: CSVGGQGWDTGELFF.

J is TRBJ2-5 and V is TRBV18, with 7 bases lining up with TRBD2. The germline V gene has CDR1 KGHSH and CDR2 LQKENI. This CDR3 has 14 residues. V shed 5 bases and J 2 bases; nucleotides not matched to a gene: 5. The chain's CDR3 is CASSERGDQETQYF. The CDR3 coding sequence is TGTGCCAGCTCAGAGCGGGGCGATCAAGAGACCCAGTACTTC.

This chain joins TRBV28 and TRBJ1-1; D remains ambiguous. V was shortened by 11 bases and J by 4 bases, with 8 bases between the two germline ends. Germline values: CDR1 MDHEN, CDR2 SYDVKM. CDR3 length: 10 residues. CDR3 sequence reads: CAVGATEAFF. DNA of the CDR3: TGTGCCGTCGGAGCCACTGAAGCTTTCTTT.

The chain has TRBV19 and TRBJ1-1, with 9 bases identical to TRBD1. The germline CDR1 and CDR2 sequences are LNHDA and SQIVND (reference sequence). CDR3 length: 16 residues. The J segment lost 5 bases and the V segment lost 4 bases, leaving 11 bases of the junction unmatched. CDR3 nucleotide sequence: TGTGCCAGTAGTAGAGTAAAAGGGGACAGGGTAACTGAAGCTTTCTTT. This codes for CASSRVKGDRVTEAFF.

This rearrangement joins TRBV5-1 to TRBJ2-1; 7 bases are shared with TRBD2. Germline V gives CDR1 SGHRS, CDR2 YFSETQ. The CDR3 extends over 13 amino acids. J lost 5 bases, V lost 5 bases, and 4 bases had no gene match. The CDR3 sequence: CASRSGTHNEQFF. The CDR3 bases are TGCGCCAGCAGGAGCGGGACTCACAATGAGCAGTTCTTC. The whole variable domain, remainder taken from reference TRBV5-1 and TRBJ2-1, is KAGVTQTPRYLIKTRGQQVTLSCSPISGHRSVSWYQQTPGQGLQFLFEYFSETQRNKGNFPGRFSGRQFSNSRSEMNVSTLELGDSALYLCASRSGTHNEQFFGPGTRLTVL.

This chain links TRBV28 with TRBJ1-3; a weak D match, TRBD1 (6 bases). Germline V gene sequence: CDR1 MDHEN, CDR2 SYDVKM. V lost 8 bases, J lost 2 bases, and 10 bases lay in between. This CDR3 region has 13 residues. CDR3 in amino acids: CASLDRTGNTIYF. The CDR3 DNA reads TGTGCCAGCCTGGACAGAACTGGAAACACCATATATTTT.

The J gene is TRBJ2-7, the V gene TRBV7-9; the D gene is possibly TRBD2 (6 bases). Germline lookup yields CDR1 SEHNR and CDR2 FQNEAQ (reference sequence). Trimming took 4 bases from V and 2 from J, leaving 12 bases between them. This CDR3 spans 14 amino acids. The CDR3 reads CASSSASDPYEQYF. In nucleotides, the CDR3 is TGTGCCAGCAGCTCGGCTAGCGACCCCTACGAGCAGTACTTC.

The rearrangement joins TRBV13 to TRBJ1-1, with 9 positions matching TRBD1. The CDR3 is made up of 17 amino acids. Germline V gene sequence: CDR1 PRHDT, CDR2 FYEKMQ (reference sequence). J gave up 1 base and V 5 bases, and 11 bases lay outside the gene matches. In DNA, the CDR3 is TGTGCCAGCAGCCCAGGACAGGGGATGCCTGAGAACACTGAAGCTTTCTTT. Translating it yields CASSPGQGMPENTEAFF.

The chain links TRBV30 to TRBJ1-2, with D unresolved. With 1 base removed from V and 7 bases from J, the gap between germline ends came to 13 bases. The germline gives CDR1 GTSNPN, CDR2 SVGIG (reference sequence). CDR3 size: 13 residues. The CDR3, as DNA: TGTGCCTGGAGTGCGGGAGGGTTGGGTGGCTACACCTTC. This sequence encodes CAWSAGGLGGYTF. The variable domain in full, completed from reference TRBV30 and TRBJ1-2, reads SQTIHQWPATLVQPVGSPLSLECTVEGTSNPNLYWYRQAAGRGLQLLFYSVGIGQISSEVPQNLSASRPQDRQFILSSKKLLLSDSGFYLCAWSAGGLGGYTFGSGTRLTVV.

This clone appeared once. The chain links TRBV2 to TRBJ1-1; the match to TRBD1 covers 7 bases. The CDR3 runs to 14 residues. The germline V gene has CDR1 SNHLY and CDR2 FYNNEI. Losses at the gene ends were 5 bases for V and 3 bases for J; bases not matched to a gene: 6. CDR3 loop: CASSTDRAYTEAFF. The CDR3 DNA reads TGTGCCAGCAGTACAGACAGGGCTTACACTGAAGCTTTCTTT.

The rearrangement links TRBV10-1 to TRBJ2-2, with D maybe TRBD2 (6 bases). This CDR3 spans 17 amino acids. The germline V gene has CDR1 WNHNN and CDR2 SYGVQD (reference sequence). Trimming took off 1 base at V and 4 bases at J, with 16 bases between the two ends. CDR3: CASSEFEGGKSTGELFF. For the CDR3, the DNA is TGCGCCAGCAGTGAGTTTGAGGGAGGCAAGAGCACCGGGGAGCTGTTTTTT.

The chain links TRBV30 to TRBJ1-5, with D unclear. V dropped 4 bases and J dropped 3 bases, with 10 bases sitting between them. The germline gives CDR1 GTSNPN, CDR2 SVGIG (reference sequence). The CDR3 is 13 residues long. Here the CDR3 reads CAWNLQANQPQHF. CDR3 sequence (DNA): TGTGCCTGGAATCTCCAGGCCAATCAGCCCCAGCATTTT.